The 18 T cell receptor beta chains below were found in one sample sequenced in a study of control samples from healthy donors and cancer patients. This table comes from immunoSEQ multiplex PCR, and its TCRdb copy is limited to in-frame clones, with some not included. The data hold 150,000 to 160,000 clones, with more than 85% observed a single time. Specimen: blood. The receptor source for this set is a man aged 45-65 years in good health.

The chain links TRBV15 to TRBJ1-1, with D possibly TRBD1 on 5 matching bases. The CDR3 totals 16 residues. Germline CDR1 LNHNV, CDR2 YYDKDF (reference sequence). V lost 0 bases, J lost 1 base, and 12 bases lay in between. The CDR3 sequence: CATSREGSRANTEAFF. The DNA of the CDR3 is TGTGCCACCAGCAGAGAGGGGAGCAGGGCGAACACTGAAGCTTTCTTT.

The chain recombines TRBV6-5 with TRBJ1-5; 7 bases map to TRBD1. CDR1 and CDR2 (germline): MNHEY, SVGAGI. CDR3 size: 15 residues. The V and J ends lost 4 bases and 6 bases, in that order; junction bases with no gene match: 9. The CDR3 DNA is TGTGCCAGCAGTTCCCGAGGTCAGGGGGGTCAGCCCCAGCATTTT. It encodes CASSSRGQGGQPQHF.

V is TRBV5-1 and J is TRBJ2-7; D is possibly TRBD1 or TRBD2 (5 bases each). The CDR3 is made up of 14 amino acids. Germline V gene data show CDR1 as SGHRS and CDR2 as YFSETQ. With 0 bases removed from V and 1 base from J, the gap between germline ends came to 8 bases. Written as DNA, the CDR3 is TGCGCCAGCAGCTTGGCGGGACGGTCCTACGAGCAGTACTTC. Residues: CASSLAGRSYEQYF.

The chain links TRBV3-1 (or the pseudogene TRBV3-2) to TRBJ2-7; TRBD1 or TRBD2 may be the D gene (5 bases each). The germline CDR1 and CDR2 sequences are LGHDT and YNNKEL (reference sequence). This CDR3 has 15 amino acids. V was shortened by 1 base and J by 4 bases, with 14 bases between the two germline ends. Written as DNA, the CDR3 is TGTGCCAGCAGCCAAGGGGGGTTTGGAGTATACGAGCAGTACTTC. Translating it yields CASSQGGFGVYEQYF.

This clone was seen once. This chain links TRBV30 with TRBJ2-2; TRBD1 aligns across 7 bases. Germline V gives CDR1 GTSNPN, CDR2 SVGIG (reference sequence). CDR3 length equals 14 residues. CDR3: CAHQTGFNTGELFF. CDR3 bases: TGTGCACATCAGACAGGGTTTAACACCGGGGAGCTGTTTTTT.

The chain joins TRBV7-9 to TRBJ2-1; 9 bases align to TRBD2. The CDR3 is 14 residues long. The J segment lost 7 bases and the V segment lost 6 bases, leaving 7 bases of the junction unmatched. Germline CDR1 SEHNR, CDR2 FQNEAQ (reference sequence). CDR3 DNA: TGTGCCAGCAGACTTTCTAGCGGGATAAATGAGCAGTTCTTC. It encodes CASRLSSGINEQFF.

The chain has TRBV6-5 and TRBJ2-3, with D perhaps matching TRBD1 (5 bases). The CDR3 is 12 amino acids. CDR1 MNHEY and CDR2 SVGAGI come from the germline V gene. V lost 8 bases and J 4 bases, leaving 10 bases between the germline ends. The CDR3 region is CASSKGPDTQYF. The CDR3 DNA follows: TGTGCCAGCTCCAAGGGGCCAGATACGCAGTATTTT.

V usage is TRBV30 and J usage is TRBJ2-5; TRBD1 is a possible D gene (5 bases). The CDR3 runs to 13 residues. In germline, CDR1 is GTSNPN, CDR2 SVGIG (reference sequence). Trimming took 5 bases from V and 2 from J, leaving 12 bases between them. The CDR3 protein is CAWGRQIQETQYF. In DNA form, the CDR3 reads TGTGCCTGGGGGCGACAGATACAAGAGACCCAGTACTTC.

V gene TRBV5-1 combines with J gene TRBJ2-1, with D tentatively TRBD2 (6 bases). From germline, CDR1 is SGHRS and CDR2 YFSETQ. The length of the CDR3 is 18 residues. V dropped 0 bases and J dropped 0 bases, with 16 bases sitting between them. DNA for the CDR3: TGCGCCAGCAGCTTGGGGCCCCTTAGCGGTAGCTCCTACAATGAGCAGTTCTTC. It specifies CASSLGPLSGSSYNEQFF.

The gene calls are TRBV28 and TRBJ2-3; 8 positions match TRBD2. The V and J ends lost 5 bases and 2 bases, in that order; junction bases with no gene match: 6. Germline CDR1 MDHEN, CDR2 SYDVKM. The CDR3 extends over 15 amino acids. In DNA form, the CDR3 reads TGTGCCAGCAGTCCCTCACTAGCGGACACAGATACGCAGTATTTT. It specifies CASSPSLADTDTQYF.

This chain joins TRBV10-3 and TRBJ1-2, with 12 nucleotides matching TRBD1. The germline gives CDR1 ENHRY, CDR2 SYGVKD. Trimming cost V 10 bases and J 0 bases; bases outside gene matches: 9. The CDR3 is made up of 16 amino acids. CDR3 nucleotides: TGTGCCACCTGGTATGGGACAGGGGGCTCTAACTATGGCTACACCTTC. Translating gives CATWYGTGGSNYGYTF.

The genes are TRBV29-1 and TRBJ1-4; 7 bases are shared with TRBD1. With V trimmed by 4 bases and J by 6 bases, 8 bases remained unmatched. CDR1 is SQVTM and CDR2 is ANQGSEA in the germline V gene. This CDR3 comprises 14 residues. The CDR3, as DNA: TGCAGCGTTGTCCAGGGGGGAAAATATGAAAAACTGTTTTTT. Residues: CSVVQGGKYEKLFF.

This chain uses TRBV18 with TRBJ2-3; weak D call: TRBD2 (6 bases). This CDR3 has 13 residues. Germline V CDR1 and CDR2: KGHSH, LQKENI. Deletions cut 3 bases from V and 4 bases from J, with 8 bases between. The chain's CDR3 is CASSPTGADTQYF. As DNA, the CDR3 is TGTGCCAGCTCACCGACGGGAGCAGATACGCAGTATTTT.

On this clone itself: Other DNA sequences in this specimen translate into the identical CDR3. The rearrangement links TRBV18 to TRBJ2-7; 10 positions match TRBD1. J gave up 7 bases and V 4 bases, and 1 base lay outside the gene matches. The CDR3 totals 12 residues. Germline assignment: CDR1 KGHSH and CDR2 LQKENI. The CDR3: CASSRDRGEQYF. The CDR3 nucleotides are TGTGCCAGCTCACGGGACAGGGGTGAGCAGTACTTC.

This clone has a single count. This chain uses TRBV28 with TRBJ1-2; tentatively, D is TRBD1 (6 bases). There are 12 residues in the CDR3. Germline assignment: CDR1 MDHEN and CDR2 SYDVKM. V was shortened by 5 bases and J by 4 bases, with 8 bases between the two germline ends. The CDR3: CASSTGIYGYTF. The CDR3, as DNA: TGTGCCAGCAGTACAGGGATCTATGGCTACACCTTC.

The rearrangement uses TRBV6-5 and TRBJ1-1; D remains unclear. Looked up from germline, CDR1 is MNHEY and CDR2 is SVGAGI. The CDR3 contains 13 residues. The V end was cut by 5 bases, the J end by 1 base, with 8 bases between. The CDR3 nucleotides read TGTGCCAGCAGTACCCGACGGAACACTGAAGCTTTCTTT. Protein: CASSTRRNTEAFF.

The chain uses TRBV18 and TRBJ2-1; perhaps TRBD2 as D (5 bases). Germline CDR1 reads KGHSH; CDR2 reads LQKENI. Trimming removed 2 bases at V and 5 bases at J, with 10 bases between. The CDR3 spans 14 residues. The CDR3 loop is CASSPLDGNNEQFF. CDR3 nucleotide sequence: TGTGCCAGCTCACCATTGGACGGGAACAATGAGCAGTTCTTC.

This chain connects TRBV28 to TRBJ1-1; D is uncertain. The CDR3 is 11 amino acids. Germline CDR1 and CDR2: MDHEN and SYDVKM. V dropped 1 base and J dropped 3 bases, with 0 bases sitting between them. CDR3 amino acids: CASSLYTEAFF. DNA of the CDR3: TGTGCCAGCAGTTTATACACTGAAGCTTTCTTT. The full variable domain, in which reference TRBV28 and TRBJ1-1 provide the parts outside the CDR3, is DVKVTQSSRYLVKRTGEKVFLECVQDMDHENMFWYRQDPGLGLRLIYFSYDVKMKEKGDIPEGYSVSREKKERFSLILESASTNQTSMYLCASSLYTEAFFGQGTRLTVV.